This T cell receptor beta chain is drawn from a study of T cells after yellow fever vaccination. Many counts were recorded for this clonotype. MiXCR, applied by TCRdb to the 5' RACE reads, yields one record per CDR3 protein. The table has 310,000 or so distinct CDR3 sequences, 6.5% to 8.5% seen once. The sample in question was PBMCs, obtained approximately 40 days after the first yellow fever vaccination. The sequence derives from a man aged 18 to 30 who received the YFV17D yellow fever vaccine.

The CDR3, as DNA: TGCGCCAGCAGCCACCGCCCATCGGGGCAGAACACCGGGGAGCTGTTTTTT. As protein: CASSHRPSGQNTGELFF. The chain joins TRBV5-1 to TRBJ2-2; D assignment may be TRBD1 or TRBD2 (5 bases each). CDR3 length: 17 residues. Germline values: CDR1 SGHRS, CDR2 YFSETQ. V lost 4 bases to trimming and J lost 1 base, with 17 bases between them.